Listed here is a single T cell receptor beta chain. Germline V gene lookup returns CDR1 SEHNR and CDR2 FQNEAQ (reference sequence). The CDR3 runs to 13 residues. The germline V and J ends were trimmed by 2 bases and 3 bases, with 8 bases remaining between them. The source of the sample is a study of shared clonotypes between healthy human individuals. At the deep level, the assay was run. Assay: immunoSEQ multiplex PCR; the TCRdb copy retains only in-frame clones and omits some. The sample includes some 1.4 million clones, roughly 97% of them seen just once. V gene TRBV7-9 combines with J gene TRBJ2-7; D might be TRBD1 (6 bases). This clonotype originated in a man between 25 and 39 years old in good health. What was sequenced was naive CD4+ T cells sorted from blood. Noted subset: CD45RA+ positively selected. CDR3 coding DNA: TGTGCCAGCAGCTTAAGGACAGTCTACGAGCAGTACTTC. This gives the protein CASSLRTVYEQYF.